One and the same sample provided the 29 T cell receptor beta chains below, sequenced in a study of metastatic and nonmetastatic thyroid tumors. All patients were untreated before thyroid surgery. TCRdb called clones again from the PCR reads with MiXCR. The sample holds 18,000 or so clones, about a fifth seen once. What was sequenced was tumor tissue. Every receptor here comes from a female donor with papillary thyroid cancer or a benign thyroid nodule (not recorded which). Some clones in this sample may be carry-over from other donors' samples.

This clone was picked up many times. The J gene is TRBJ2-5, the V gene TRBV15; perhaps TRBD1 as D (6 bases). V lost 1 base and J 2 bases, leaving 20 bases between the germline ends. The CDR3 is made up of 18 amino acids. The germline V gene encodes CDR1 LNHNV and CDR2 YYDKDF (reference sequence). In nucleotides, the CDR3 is TGTGCCACCAGCAGAGGTTGGGGGTGGGGGCGCCTACAAGAGACCCAGTACTTC. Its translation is CATSRGWGWGRLQETQYF.

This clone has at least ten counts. The CDR3 nucleotides are TGCAGCGTTGGGACAGTCTATGGCTACACCTTC. This translates into CSVGTVYGYTF. The rearrangement uses TRBV29-1 and TRBJ1-2; a weak D match, TRBD1 (6 bases). Germline CDR1 SQVTM, CDR2 ANQGSEA. There are 11 residues in the CDR3. V dropped 4 bases and J dropped 4 bases, with 7 bases sitting between them.

CDR3 DNA: TGTGCCAGCAGCCGAGCTTCCTACAATGAGCAGTTCTTC. Amino acid sequence: CASSRASYNEQFF. This sequence joins TRBV12-3 or TRBV12-4 and TRBJ2-1, with D unclear. This CDR3 spans 13 amino acids. V gave up 6 bases and J gave up 1 base, with 7 bases separating them.

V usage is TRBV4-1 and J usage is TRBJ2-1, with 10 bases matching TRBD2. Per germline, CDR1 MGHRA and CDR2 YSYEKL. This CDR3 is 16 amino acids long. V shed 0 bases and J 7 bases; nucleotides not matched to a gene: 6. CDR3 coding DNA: TGCGCCAGCAGCCAAGAGGCTAGCGGGAGATTGAATGAGCAGTTCTTC. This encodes CASSQEASGRLNEQFF.

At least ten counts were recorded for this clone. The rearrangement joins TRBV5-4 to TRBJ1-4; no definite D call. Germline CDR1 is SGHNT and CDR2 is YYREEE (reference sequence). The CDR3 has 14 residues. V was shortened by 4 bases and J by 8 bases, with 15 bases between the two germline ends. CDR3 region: CASSREAGGEKLFF. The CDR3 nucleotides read TGTGCCAGCAGCCGGGAAGCGGGCGGGGAAAAACTGTTTTTT.

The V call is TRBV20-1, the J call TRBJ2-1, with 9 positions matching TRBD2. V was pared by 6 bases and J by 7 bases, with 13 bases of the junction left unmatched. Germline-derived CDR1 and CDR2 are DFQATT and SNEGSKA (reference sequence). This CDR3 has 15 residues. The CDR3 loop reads CSAVVAASGKNEQFF. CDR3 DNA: TGCAGTGCAGTAGTGGCGGCTAGCGGGAAGAATGAGCAGTTCTTC.

CDR3 bases: TGTGCCAGCAGCGAAGTTCCCGGGGCGCGGACTGAAGCTTTCTTT. It codes for CASSEVPGARTEAFF. V usage is TRBV7-6 and J usage is TRBJ1-1; D possibly corresponds to TRBD1 (5 bases). The length of the CDR3 is 15 residues. Trimming left V 5 bases short and J 5 bases short, with 18 bases between. CDR1 is SGHVS and CDR2 is FNYEAQ in the germline V gene.

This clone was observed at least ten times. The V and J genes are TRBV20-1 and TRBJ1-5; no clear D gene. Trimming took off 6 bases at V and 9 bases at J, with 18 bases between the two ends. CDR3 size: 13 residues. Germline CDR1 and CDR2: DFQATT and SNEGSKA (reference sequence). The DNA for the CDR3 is TGCAGTGCCGCGGAATTTGTACAAGGGCCCCAGCATTTT. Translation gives CSAAEFVQGPQHF.

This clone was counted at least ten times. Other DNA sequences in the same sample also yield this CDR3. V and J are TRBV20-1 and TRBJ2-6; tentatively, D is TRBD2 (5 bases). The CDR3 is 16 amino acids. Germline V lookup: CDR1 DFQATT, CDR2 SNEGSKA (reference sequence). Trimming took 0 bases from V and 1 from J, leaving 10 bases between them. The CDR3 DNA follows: TGCAGTGCTAGAGATAAACGGGGATCTGGGGCCAACGTCCTGACTTTC. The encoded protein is CSARDKRGSGANVLTF.

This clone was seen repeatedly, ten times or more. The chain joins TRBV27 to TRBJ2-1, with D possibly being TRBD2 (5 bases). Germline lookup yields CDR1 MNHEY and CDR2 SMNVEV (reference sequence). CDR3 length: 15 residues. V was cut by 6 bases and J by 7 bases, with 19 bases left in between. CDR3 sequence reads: CASRIRLIGDNEQFF. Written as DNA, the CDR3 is TGTGCCAGCAGAATTAGACTAATTGGCGATAATGAGCAGTTCTTC.

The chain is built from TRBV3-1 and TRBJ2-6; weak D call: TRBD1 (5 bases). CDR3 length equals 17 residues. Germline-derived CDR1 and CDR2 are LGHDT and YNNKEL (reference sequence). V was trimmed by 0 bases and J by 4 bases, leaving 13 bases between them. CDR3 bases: TGTGCCAGCAGCCAAGATCGCGGCAGGGCCGGGGCCAACGTCCTGACTTTC. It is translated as CASSQDRGRAGANVLTF.

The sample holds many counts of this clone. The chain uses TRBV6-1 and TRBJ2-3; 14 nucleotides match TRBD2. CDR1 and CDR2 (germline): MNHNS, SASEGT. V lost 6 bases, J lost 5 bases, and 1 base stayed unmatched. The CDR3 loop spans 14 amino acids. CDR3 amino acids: CASSGLAGGDTQYF. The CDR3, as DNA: TGTGCCAGCAGCGGACTAGCGGGAGGAGATACGCAGTATTTT.

The CDR3 region is CASSLDPRNYGYTF. The CDR3, as DNA: TGTGCCAGCAGCTTAGATCCGAGAAACTATGGCTACACCTTC. This chain uses TRBV7-8 with TRBJ1-2; D remains unclear. V was cut by 1 base and J by 2 bases, with 8 bases left in between. Germline lookup yields CDR1 SGHVS and CDR2 FQNEAQ. The CDR3 length is 14 residues.

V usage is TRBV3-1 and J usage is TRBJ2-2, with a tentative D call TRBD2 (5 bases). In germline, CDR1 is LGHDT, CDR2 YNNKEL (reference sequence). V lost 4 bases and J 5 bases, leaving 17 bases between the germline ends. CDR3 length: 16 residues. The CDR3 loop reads CASSPPRGSFTGELFF. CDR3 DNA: TGTGCCAGCAGCCCCCCCAGAGGGAGTTTTACCGGGGAGCTGTTTTTT.

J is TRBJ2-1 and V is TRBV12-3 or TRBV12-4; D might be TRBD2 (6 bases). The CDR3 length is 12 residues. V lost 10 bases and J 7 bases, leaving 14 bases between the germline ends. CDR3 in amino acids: CAIYREYNEQFF. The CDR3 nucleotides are TGTGCCATCTATCGGGAGTATAATGAGCAGTTCTTC.

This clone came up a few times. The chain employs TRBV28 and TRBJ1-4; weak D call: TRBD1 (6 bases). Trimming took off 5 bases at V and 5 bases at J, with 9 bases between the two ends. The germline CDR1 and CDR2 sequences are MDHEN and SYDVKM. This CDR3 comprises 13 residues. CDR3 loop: CASSKGGNEKLFF. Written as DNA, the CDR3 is TGTGCCAGCAGTAAAGGGGGGAATGAAAAACTGTTTTTT. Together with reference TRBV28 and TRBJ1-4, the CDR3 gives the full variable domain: DVKVTQSSRYLVKRTGEKVFLECVQDMDHENMFWYRQDPGLGLRLIYFSYDVKMKEKGDIPEGYSVSREKKERFSLILESASTNQTSMYLCASSKGGNEKLFFGSGTQLSVL.

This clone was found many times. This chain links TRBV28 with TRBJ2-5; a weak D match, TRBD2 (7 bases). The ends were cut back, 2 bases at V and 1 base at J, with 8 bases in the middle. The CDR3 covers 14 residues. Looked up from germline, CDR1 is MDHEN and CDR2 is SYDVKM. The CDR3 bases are TGTGCCAGCAGTTTAGGGGGGGCCCAAGAGACCCAGTACTTC. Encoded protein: CASSLGGAQETQYF.

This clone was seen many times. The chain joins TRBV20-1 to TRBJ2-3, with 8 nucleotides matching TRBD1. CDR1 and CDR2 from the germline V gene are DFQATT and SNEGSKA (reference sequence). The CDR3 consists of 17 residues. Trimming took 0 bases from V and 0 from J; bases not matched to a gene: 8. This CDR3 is CSARDTGTGLSTDTQYF. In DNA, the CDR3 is TGCAGTGCTAGAGATACCGGGACAGGACTTAGCACAGATACGCAGTATTTT.

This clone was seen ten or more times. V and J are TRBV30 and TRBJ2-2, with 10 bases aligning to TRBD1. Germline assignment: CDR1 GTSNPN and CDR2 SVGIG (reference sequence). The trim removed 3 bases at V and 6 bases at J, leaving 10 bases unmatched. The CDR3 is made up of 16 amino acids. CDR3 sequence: CAWRARQGAQPGELFF. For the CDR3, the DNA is TGTGCCTGGAGGGCCCGACAGGGGGCGCAACCCGGGGAGCTGTTTTTT.

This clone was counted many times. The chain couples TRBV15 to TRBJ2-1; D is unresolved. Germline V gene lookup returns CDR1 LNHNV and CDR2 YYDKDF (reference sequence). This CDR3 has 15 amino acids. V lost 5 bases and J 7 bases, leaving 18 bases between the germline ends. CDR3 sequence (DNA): TGTGCCACCAGCCAACCAGGCAGGAGAATGAATGAGCAGTTCTTC. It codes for CATSQPGRRMNEQFF.

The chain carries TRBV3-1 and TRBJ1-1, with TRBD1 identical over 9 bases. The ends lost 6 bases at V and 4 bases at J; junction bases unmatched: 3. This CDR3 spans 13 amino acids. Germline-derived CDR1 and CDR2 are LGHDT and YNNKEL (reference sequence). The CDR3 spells CASSDRGVTEAFF. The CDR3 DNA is TGTGCCAGCAGTGACAGGGGGGTCACTGAAGCTTTCTTT.

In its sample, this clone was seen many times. The CDR3: CSARGSGRTYEQYF. CDR3 bases: TGCAGTGCTAGAGGTAGCGGACGAACTTACGAGCAGTACTTC. This chain connects TRBV20-1 to TRBJ2-7, with a weak D call TRBD2 (6 bases). Germline V lookup: CDR1 DFQATT, CDR2 SNEGSKA (reference sequence). The CDR3 is 14 residues long. V lost 1 base and J lost 4, with 14 bases in between.

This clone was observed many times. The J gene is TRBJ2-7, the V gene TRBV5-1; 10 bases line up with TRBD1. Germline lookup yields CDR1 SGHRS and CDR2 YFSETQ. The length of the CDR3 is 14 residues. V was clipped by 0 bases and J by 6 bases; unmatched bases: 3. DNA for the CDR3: TGCGCCAGCAGCTTGGGGGACAGGGGAGGCGAGCAGTACTTC. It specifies CASSLGDRGGEQYF.

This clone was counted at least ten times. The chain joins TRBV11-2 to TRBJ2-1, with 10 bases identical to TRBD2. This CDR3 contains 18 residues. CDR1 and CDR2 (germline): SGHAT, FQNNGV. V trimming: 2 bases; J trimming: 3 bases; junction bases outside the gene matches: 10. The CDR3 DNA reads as TGTGCCAGCAGCTTACTGAGCGGGAGGGCCCTCGGCTACAATGAGCAGTTCTTC. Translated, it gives CASSLLSGRALGYNEQFF.

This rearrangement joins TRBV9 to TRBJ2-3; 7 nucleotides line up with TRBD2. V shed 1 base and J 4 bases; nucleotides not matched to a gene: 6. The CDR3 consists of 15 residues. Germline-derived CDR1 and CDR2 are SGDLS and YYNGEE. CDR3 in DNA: TGTGCCAGCAGCGTAAGTATGGGACTACCAGATACGCAGTATTTT. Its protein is CASSVSMGLPDTQYF. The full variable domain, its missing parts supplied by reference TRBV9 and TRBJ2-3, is DSGVTQTPKHLITATGQRVTLRCSPRSGDLSVYWYQQSLDQGLQFLIQYYNGEERAKGNILERFSAQQFPDLHSELNLSSLELGDSALYFCASSVSMGLPDTQYFGPGTRLTVL.

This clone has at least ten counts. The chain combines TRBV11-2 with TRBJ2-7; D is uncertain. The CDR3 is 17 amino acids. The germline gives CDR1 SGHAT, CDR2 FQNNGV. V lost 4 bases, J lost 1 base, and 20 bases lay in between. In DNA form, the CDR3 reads TGTGCCAGCAGCTCAAGCCCGGTTTTTCTCGGGTCCTACGAGCAGTACTTC. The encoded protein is CASSSSPVFLGSYEQYF.

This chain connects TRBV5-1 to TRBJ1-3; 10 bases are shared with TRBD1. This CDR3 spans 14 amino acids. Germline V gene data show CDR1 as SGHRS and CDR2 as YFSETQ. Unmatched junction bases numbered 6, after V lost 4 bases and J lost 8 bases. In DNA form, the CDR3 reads TGCGCCAGCAGCACGGGACAGGGGTCGGACACCATATATTTT. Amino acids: CASSTGQGSDTIYF. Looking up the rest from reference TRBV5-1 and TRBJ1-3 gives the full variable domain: KAGVTQTPRYLIKTRGQQVTLSCSPISGHRSVSWYQQTPGQGLQFLFEYFSETQRNKGNFPGRFSGRQFSNSRSEMNVSTLELGDSALYLCASSTGQGSDTIYFGEGSWLTVV.

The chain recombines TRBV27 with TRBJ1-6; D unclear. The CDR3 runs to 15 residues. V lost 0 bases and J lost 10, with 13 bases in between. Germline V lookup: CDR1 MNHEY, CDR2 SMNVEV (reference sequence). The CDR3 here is CASSLSVMGGSPLHF. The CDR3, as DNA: TGTGCCAGCAGTTTATCCGTGATGGGTGGATCACCCCTCCACTTT.

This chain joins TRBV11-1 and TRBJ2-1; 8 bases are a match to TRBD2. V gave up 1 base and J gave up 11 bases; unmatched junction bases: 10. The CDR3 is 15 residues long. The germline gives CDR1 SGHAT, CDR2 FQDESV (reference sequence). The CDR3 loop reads CASSLVWTSTPQQFF. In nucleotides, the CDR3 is TGTGCCAGCAGCTTAGTATGGACTAGCACCCCCCAGCAGTTCTTC. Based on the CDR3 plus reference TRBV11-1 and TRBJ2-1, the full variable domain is EAEVAQSPRYKITEKSQAVAFWCDPISGHATLYWYRQILGQGPELLVQFQDESVVDDSQLPKDRFSAERLKGVDSTLKIQPAELGDSAMYLCASSLVWTSTPQQFFGPGTRLTVL.